This T cell receptor beta chain was found in a study of early T cells in non-severe SARS-CoV-2 infection. Points from the study as a whole: Matching with VDJdb favored anti-spike CD8 responses (missing private and CD4 specificities).

The CDR3 is 16 amino acids. V was trimmed by 5 bases and J by 2 bases, leaving 19 bases between them. Germline V CDR1 and CDR2: MDHEN, SYDVKM. TCRdb recomputed calls from the 5' RACE reads with MiXCR, one row per CDR3 protein. The table includes more than 30,000 distinct CDR3 sequences, roughly 6.6% detected once. As regards this clonotype: The antigen is not known.

The chain combines TRBV28 with TRBJ2-7; possibly TRBD1 for D (6 bases). The origin of this receptor is an adult who was a healthcare worker with PCR-confirmed SARS-CoV-2 infection or an uninfected control (not recorded which). The sequences come from whole blood, collected at baseline. CDR3 loop: CASSKKQGRATYEQYF. CDR3 DNA sequence: TGTGCCAGCAGTAAAAAACAGGGCAGGGCAACCTACGAGCAGTACTTC. Looking up the rest from reference TRBV28 and TRBJ2-7 gives the full variable domain: DVKVTQSSRYLVKRTGEKVFLECVQDMDHENMFWYRQDPGLGLRLIYFSYDVKMKEKGDIPEGYSVSREKKERFSLILESASTNQTSMYLCASSKKQGRATYEQYFGPGTRLTVT.